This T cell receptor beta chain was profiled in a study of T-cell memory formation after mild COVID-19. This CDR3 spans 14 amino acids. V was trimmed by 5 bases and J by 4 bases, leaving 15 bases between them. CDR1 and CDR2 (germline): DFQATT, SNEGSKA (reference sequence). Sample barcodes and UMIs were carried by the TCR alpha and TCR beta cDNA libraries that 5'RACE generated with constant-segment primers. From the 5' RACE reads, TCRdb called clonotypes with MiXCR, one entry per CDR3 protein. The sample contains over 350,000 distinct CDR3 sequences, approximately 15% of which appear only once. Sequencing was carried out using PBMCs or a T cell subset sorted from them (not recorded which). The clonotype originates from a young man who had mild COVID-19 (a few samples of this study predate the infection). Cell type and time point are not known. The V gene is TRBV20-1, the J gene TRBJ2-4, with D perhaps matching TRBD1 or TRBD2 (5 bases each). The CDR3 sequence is CSAGTGTAKNIQYF. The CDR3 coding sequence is TGCAGTGCTGGGACGGGGACCGCGAAAAACATTCAGTACTTC.